The 3 T cell receptor beta chains reported below all come from one sample, sequenced in a study of OX40 agonist ivuxolimab in advanced cancers. Library method: the immunoSEQ multiplex PCR assay. TCRdb re-hosts the immuneACCESS table, in-frame sequences only. Its copies lack some clones; in the studies checked, an unresolved V gene accounts for under half of them, and the cause for the rest is not known. The table for this sample lists 15,000 to 20,000 clones; just under 80% of them were counted only once. Together, the top ten hold roughly 30% of the sample. Material: CD4+ or CD8+ T cells sorted from blood, obtained in a trial of the OX40 agonist ivuxolimab. The receptor source for this set is an adult with an advanced solid tumor such as melanoma, head and neck, liver or kidney cancer.

The V and J genes are TRBV29-1 and TRBJ2-7; D remains ambiguous. CDR1 SQVTM and CDR2 ANQGSEA come from the germline V gene. This CDR3 has 13 residues. V shed 1 base and J shed 4 bases, with 11 bases lying between them. DNA of the CDR3: TGCAGCGTTGAAGGAGCGAACCCTTACGAGCAGTACTTC. Translated: CSVEGANPYEQYF.

This chain joins TRBV4-3 and TRBJ2-3; D not certain. In germline, CDR1 is LGHNA, CDR2 YSLEER. The CDR3 contains 14 residues. V lost 0 bases and J 5 bases, leaving 9 bases between the germline ends. CDR3 amino acids: CASSQDSVQDTQYF. The CDR3 bases are TGCGCCAGCAGCCAAGATTCGGTACAAGATACGCAGTATTTT.

V and J are TRBV7-9 and TRBJ2-4, with D tentatively TRBD1 or TRBD2 (5 bases each). The CDR3 is made up of 14 amino acids. Germline V lookup: CDR1 SEHNR, CDR2 FQNEAQ (reference sequence). V was trimmed by 4 bases and J by 1 base, leaving 8 bases between them. The CDR3 spells CASSSGRAKNIQYF. The CDR3, as DNA: TGTGCCAGCAGCTCGGGACGGGCCAAAAACATTCAGTACTTC. Based on the CDR3 plus reference TRBV7-9 and TRBJ2-4, the full variable domain is DTGVSQNPRHKITKRGQNVTFRCDPISEHNRLYWYRQTLGQGPEFLTYFQNEAQLEKSRLLSDRFSAERPKGSFSTLEIQRTEQGDSAMYLCASSSGRAKNIQYFGAGTRLSVL.